There are many counts of the clone carrying this T cell receptor beta chain. Its target is unknown. The CDR3 regions of TCR beta were amplified from RNA transcripts. During a first-round RT-PCR of the TCR CDR3, the HTBI primer set was used. TCRdb re-called the multiplex PCR reads through MiXCR, storing one row per CDR3 protein. The sample includes about 400,000 distinct CDR3 sequences, about 14% of them seen just once. These data come from a study of T cells in Graves' hyperthyroidism and ophthalmopathy. Study-wide points: Model predictions of ophthalmopathy came a median around 6.5 months before onset. Ophthalmopathy and stable hyperthyroidism were separated by a 13 V-J model.

The CDR3 extends over 17 amino acids. The germline gives CDR1 MNHNS, CDR2 SASEGT. Trimming removed 2 bases at V and 7 bases at J, with 23 bases between. Diagnoses rested on clinical symptoms, serum thyroxine and TRAb, thyroid ultrasound and orbital computed tomography. J is TRBJ2-5 and V is TRBV6-1; tentatively, D is TRBD2 (7 bases). The clonotype comes from a man aged 50-60 years with Graves' ophthalmopathy. Sequenced material: blood. CDR3 sequence reads: CASSEWQRRGPKGTQYF. As DNA, the CDR3 is TGTGCCAGCAGTGAATGGCAGAGGCGGGGGCCCAAGGGGACCCAGTACTTC.